This T cell receptor (beta chain) is from a study of CD8 T cells in Susac syndrome. Across the study: Treatment status at blood draw for the Susac syndrome patients was therapy-naive, corticosteroids, or intravenous immunoglobulin alone.

Patients with Susac syndrome showed fulfilment of recently defined diagnostic criteria for definite or probable disease. Negative isolation yielded CD8+ and CD4+ T cells; FACS enriched TEMRA cells. Trimming left V 0 bases short and J 1 base short, with 10 bases between. The CDR3 runs to 14 residues. Germline V lookup: CDR1 DFQATT, CDR2 SNEGSKA (reference sequence). A quantity of roughly 0.5 to 1 ug RNA underwent reverse transcription using random hexamers. TCRdb independently ran MiXCR on the immunoSEQ multiplex PCR reads; one entry per CDR3 protein. The top ten clones hold about 0.1% of a sample with 170,000 or so distinct CDR3 sequences, over 90% of them seen once.

Sequenced material: CD4+ T cells from PBMCs. The sequence derives from a human donor with Susac syndrome. The chain recombines TRBV20-1 with TRBJ2-7; no firm D call. CDR3 coding DNA: TGCAGTGCTAGAGAGGGTGCCGGTTCCTACGAGCAGTACTTC. Translating gives CSAREGAGSYEQYF.